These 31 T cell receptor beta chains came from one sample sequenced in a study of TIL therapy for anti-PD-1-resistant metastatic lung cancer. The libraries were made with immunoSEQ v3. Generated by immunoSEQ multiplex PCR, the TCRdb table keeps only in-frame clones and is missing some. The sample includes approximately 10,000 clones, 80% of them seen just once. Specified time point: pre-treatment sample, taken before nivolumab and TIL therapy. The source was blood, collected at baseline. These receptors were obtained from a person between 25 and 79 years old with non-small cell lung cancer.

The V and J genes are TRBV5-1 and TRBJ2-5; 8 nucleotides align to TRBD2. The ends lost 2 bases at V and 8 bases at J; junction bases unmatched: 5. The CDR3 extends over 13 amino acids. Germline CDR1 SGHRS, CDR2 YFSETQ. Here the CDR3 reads CASSLAGAGTQYF. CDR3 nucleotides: TGCGCCAGCAGCTTAGCGGGAGCTGGAACCCAGTACTTC. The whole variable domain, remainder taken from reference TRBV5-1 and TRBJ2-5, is KAGVTQTPRYLIKTRGQQVTLSCSPISGHRSVSWYQQTPGQGLQFLFEYFSETQRNKGNFPGRFSGRQFSNSRSEMNVSTLELGDSALYLCASSLAGAGTQYFGPGTRLLVL.

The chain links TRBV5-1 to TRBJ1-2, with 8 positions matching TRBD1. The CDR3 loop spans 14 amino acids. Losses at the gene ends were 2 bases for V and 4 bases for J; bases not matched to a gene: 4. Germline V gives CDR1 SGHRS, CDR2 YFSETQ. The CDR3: CASSLQTGGYGYTF. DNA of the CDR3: TGCGCCAGCAGCTTACAAACAGGGGGCTATGGCTACACCTTC. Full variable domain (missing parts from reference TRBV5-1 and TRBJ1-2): KAGVTQTPRYLIKTRGQQVTLSCSPISGHRSVSWYQQTPGQGLQFLFEYFSETQRNKGNFPGRFSGRQFSNSRSEMNVSTLELGDSALYLCASSLQTGGYGYTFGSGTRLTVV.

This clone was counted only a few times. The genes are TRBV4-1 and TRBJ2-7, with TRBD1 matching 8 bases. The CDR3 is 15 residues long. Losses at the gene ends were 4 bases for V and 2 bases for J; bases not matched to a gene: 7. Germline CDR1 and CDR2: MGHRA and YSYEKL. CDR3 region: CASSRSGGETYEQYF. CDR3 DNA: TGCGCCAGCAGCCGGTCAGGGGGCGAAACCTACGAGCAGTACTTC.

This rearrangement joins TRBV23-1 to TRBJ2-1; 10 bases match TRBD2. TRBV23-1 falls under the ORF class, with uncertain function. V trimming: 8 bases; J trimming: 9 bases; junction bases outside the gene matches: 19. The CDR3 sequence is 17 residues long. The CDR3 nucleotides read TGCGCCAGCGGAGCCCAGGGGGGAGCGGGAGGGCCTGGTGAGCAGTTCTTC. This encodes CASGAQGGAGGPGEQFF.

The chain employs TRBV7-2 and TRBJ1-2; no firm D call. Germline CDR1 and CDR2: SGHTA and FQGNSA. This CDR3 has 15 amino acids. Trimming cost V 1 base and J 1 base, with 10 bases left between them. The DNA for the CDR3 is TGTGCCAGCAGCTTAGTAGCACAGAATAACTATGGCTACACCTTC. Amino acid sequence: CASSLVAQNNYGYTF.

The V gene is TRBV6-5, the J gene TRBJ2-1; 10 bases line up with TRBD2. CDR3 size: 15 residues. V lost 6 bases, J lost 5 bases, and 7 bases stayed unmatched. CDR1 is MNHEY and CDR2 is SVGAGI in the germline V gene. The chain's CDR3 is CASSKGLAAHNEQFF. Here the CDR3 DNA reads TGTGCCAGCAGCAAAGGACTAGCGGCCCACAATGAGCAGTTCTTC.

CDR3 in amino acids: CSVQDRGHGNTIYF. CDR3 nucleotide sequence: TGCAGCGTACAGGACAGGGGGCATGGAAACACCATATATTTT. The chain carries TRBV29-1 and TRBJ1-3, with TRBD1 matching over 11 bases. This CDR3 contains 14 residues. With V trimmed by 6 bases and J by 3 bases, 4 bases remained unmatched. Per the germline V gene, CDR1 is SQVTM and CDR2 is ANQGSEA. Using reference TRBV29-1 and TRBJ1-3 for the parts outside the CDR3, the full variable domain is SAVISQKPSRDICQRGTSLTIQCQVDSQVTMMFWYRQQPGQSLTLIATANQGSEATYESGFVIDKFPISRPNLTFSTLTVSNMSPEDSSIYLCSVQDRGHGNTIYFGEGSWLTVV.

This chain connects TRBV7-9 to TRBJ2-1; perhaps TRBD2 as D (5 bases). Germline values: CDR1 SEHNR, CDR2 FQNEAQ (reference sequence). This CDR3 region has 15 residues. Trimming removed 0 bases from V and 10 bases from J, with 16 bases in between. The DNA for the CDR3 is TGTGCCAGCAGCTTAGCACTAGTTGGCAGAGAGGAGCAGTTCTTC. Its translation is CASSLALVGREEQFF.

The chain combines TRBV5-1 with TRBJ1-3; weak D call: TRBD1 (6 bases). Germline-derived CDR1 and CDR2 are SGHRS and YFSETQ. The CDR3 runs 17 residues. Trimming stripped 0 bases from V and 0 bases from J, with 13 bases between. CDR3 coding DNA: TGCGCCAGCAGCTTGGGGGGGCCAGGTCTCTCTGGAAACACCATATATTTT. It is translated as CASSLGGPGLSGNTIYF.

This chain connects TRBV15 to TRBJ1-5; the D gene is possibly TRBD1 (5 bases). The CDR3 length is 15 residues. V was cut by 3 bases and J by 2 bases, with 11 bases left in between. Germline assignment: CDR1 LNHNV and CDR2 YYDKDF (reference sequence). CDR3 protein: CATSRGGVRNQPQHF. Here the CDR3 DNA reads TGTGCCACCAGCAGGGGGGGGGTGCGCAATCAGCCCCAGCATTTT.

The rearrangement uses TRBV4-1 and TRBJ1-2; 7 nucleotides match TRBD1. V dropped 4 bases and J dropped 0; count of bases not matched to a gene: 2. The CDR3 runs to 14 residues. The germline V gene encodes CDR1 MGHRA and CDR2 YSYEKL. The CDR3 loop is CASSPDRTNYGYTF. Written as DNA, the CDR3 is TGCGCCAGCAGCCCGGACAGGACTAACTATGGCTACACCTTC.

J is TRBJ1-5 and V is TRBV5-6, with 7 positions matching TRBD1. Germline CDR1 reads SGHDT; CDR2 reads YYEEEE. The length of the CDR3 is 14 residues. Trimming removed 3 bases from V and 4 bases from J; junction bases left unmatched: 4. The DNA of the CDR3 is TGTGCCAGCAGCTCGGGACAGCCGAATCAGCCCCAGCATTTT. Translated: CASSSGQPNQPQHF.

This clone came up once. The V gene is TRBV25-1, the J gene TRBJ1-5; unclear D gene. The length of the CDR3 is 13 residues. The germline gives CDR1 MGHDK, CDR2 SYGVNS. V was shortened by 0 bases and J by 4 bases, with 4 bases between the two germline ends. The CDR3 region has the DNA TGTGCCAGCAGTGAATATGGTAATCAGCCCCAGCATTTT. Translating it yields CASSEYGNQPQHF.

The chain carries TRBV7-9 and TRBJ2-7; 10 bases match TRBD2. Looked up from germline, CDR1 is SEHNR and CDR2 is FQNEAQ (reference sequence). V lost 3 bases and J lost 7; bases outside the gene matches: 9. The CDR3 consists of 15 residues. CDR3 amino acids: CASSLVASGRGEQYF. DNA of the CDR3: TGTGCCAGCAGCTTGGTGGCTAGCGGGAGAGGGGAGCAGTACTTC.

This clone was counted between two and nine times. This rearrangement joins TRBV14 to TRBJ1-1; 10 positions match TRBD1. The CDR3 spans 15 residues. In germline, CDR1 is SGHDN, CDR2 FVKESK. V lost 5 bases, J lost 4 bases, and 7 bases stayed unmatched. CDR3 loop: CASSRQGAVGTEAFF. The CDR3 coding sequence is TGTGCCAGCAGCAGACAGGGGGCGGTTGGCACTGAAGCTTTCTTT.

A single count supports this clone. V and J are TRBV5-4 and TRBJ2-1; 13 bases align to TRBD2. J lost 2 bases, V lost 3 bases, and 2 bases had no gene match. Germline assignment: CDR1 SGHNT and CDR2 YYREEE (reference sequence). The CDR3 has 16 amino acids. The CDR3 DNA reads TGTGCCAGCAGCTGGACTAGCGGGAGTACCTACAATGAGCAGTTCTTC. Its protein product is CASSWTSGSTYNEQFF. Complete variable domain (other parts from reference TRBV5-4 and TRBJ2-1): ETGVTQSPTHLIKTRGQQVTLRCSSQSGHNTVSWYQQALGQGPQFIFQYYREEENGRGNFPPRFSGLQFPNYSSELNVNALELDDSALYLCASSWTSGSTYNEQFFGPGTRLTVL.

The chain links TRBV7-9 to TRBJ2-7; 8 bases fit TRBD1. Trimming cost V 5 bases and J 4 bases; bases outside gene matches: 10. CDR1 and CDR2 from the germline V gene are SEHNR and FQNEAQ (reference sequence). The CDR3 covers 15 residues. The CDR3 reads CASSASGTGKYEQYF. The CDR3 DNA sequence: TGTGCCAGCAGCGCATCCGGGACAGGAAAATACGAGCAGTACTTC.

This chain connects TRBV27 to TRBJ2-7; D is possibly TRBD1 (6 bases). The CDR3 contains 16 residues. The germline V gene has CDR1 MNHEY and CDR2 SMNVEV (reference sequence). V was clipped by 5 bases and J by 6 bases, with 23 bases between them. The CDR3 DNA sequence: TGTGCCAGCAGTCCCCGACCGACTGGAGTAGGGGGCGAGCAGTACTTC. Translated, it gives CASSPRPTGVGGEQYF.

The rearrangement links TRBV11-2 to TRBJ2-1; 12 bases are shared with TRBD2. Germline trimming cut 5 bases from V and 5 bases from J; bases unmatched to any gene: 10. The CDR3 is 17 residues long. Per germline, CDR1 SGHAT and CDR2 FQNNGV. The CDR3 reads CASSPRGGLAGHNEQFF. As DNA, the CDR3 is TGTGCCAGCAGCCCCAGGGGTGGACTAGCGGGGCACAATGAGCAGTTCTTC.

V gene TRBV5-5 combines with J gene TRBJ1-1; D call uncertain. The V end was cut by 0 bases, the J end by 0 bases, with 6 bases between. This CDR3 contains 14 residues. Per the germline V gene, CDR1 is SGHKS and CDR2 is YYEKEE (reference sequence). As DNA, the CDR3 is TGTGCCAGCAGCTTGGTAGGTGTGAACACTGAAGCTTTCTTT. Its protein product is CASSLVGVNTEAFF.

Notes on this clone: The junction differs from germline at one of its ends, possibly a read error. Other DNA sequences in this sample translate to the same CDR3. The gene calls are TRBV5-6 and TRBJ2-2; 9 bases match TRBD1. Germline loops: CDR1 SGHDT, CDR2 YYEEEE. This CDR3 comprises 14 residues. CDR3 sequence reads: CASRGTGNTGELFF. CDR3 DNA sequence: TGTGCCAGCAGAGGGACAGGGAACACCGGGGAACTGTTTTTT. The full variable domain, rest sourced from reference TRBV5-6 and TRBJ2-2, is DAGVTQSPTHLIKTRGQQVTLRCSPKSGHDTVSWYQQALGQGPQFIFQYYEEEERQRGNFPDRFSGHQFPNYSSELNVNALLLGDSALYLCASRGTGNTGELFFGEGSRLTVL.

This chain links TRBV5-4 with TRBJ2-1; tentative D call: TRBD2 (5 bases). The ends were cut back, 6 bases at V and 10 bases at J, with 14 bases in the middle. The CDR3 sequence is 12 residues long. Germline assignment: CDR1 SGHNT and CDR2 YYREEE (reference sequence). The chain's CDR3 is CASTDGKGEQFF. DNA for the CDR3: TGTGCCAGCACGGACGGGAAAGGGGAGCAGTTCTTC. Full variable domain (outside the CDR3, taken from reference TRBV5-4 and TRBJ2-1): ETGVTQSPTHLIKTRGQQVTLRCSSQSGHNTVSWYQQALGQGPQFIFQYYREEENGRGNFPPRFSGLQFPNYSSELNVNALELDDSALYLCASTDGKGEQFFGPGTRLTVL.

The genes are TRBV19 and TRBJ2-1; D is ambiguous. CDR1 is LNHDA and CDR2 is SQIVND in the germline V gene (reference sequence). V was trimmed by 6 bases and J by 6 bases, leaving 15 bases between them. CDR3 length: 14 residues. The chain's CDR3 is CASSRAAMGNEQFF. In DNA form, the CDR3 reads TGTGCCAGTAGCCGCGCGGCTATGGGCAATGAGCAGTTCTTC. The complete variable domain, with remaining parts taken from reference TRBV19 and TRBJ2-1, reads DGGITQSPKYLFRKEGQNVTLSCEQNLNHDAMYWYRQDPGQGLRLIYYSQIVNDFQKGDIAEGYSVSREKKESFPLTVTSAQKNPTAFYLCASSRAAMGNEQFFGPGTRLTVL.

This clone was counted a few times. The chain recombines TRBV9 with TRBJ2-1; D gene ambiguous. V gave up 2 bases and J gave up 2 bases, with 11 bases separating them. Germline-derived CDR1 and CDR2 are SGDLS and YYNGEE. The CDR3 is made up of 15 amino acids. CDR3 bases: TGTGCCAGCAGCGTCCAAGGTATCACCTACAATGAGCAGTTCTTC. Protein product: CASSVQGITYNEQFF.

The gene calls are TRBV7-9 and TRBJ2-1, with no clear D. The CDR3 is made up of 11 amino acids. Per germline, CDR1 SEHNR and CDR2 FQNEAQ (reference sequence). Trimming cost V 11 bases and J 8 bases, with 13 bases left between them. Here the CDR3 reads CAGEAVDEQFF. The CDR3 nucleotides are TGTGCCGGGGAAGCCGTGGATGAGCAGTTCTTC.

The chain's CDR3 is CASSFVGGTEAFF. CDR3 sequence (DNA): TGTGCCAGCAGCTTCGTGGGGGGCACTGAAGCTTTCTTT. J is TRBJ1-1 and V is TRBV7-9; D is perhaps TRBD1 (5 bases). V was clipped by 3 bases and J by 4 bases, with 9 bases between them. The germline V gene has CDR1 SEHNR and CDR2 FQNEAQ (reference sequence). This CDR3 contains 13 residues.

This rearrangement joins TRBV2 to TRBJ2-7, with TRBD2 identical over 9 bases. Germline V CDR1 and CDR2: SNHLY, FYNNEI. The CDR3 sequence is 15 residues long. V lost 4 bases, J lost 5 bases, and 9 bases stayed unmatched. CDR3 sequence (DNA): TGTGCCAGCAGTGCAGGAGGCGGGAGGGCCCACGAGCAGTACTTC. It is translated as CASSAGGGRAHEQYF.

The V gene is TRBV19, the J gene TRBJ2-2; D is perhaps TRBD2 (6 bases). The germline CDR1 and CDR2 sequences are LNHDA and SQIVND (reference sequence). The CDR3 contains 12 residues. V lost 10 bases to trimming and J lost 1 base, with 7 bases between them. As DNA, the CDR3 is TGTGCCACCGGGAGGAACACCGGGGAGCTGTTTTTT. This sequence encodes CATGRNTGELFF.

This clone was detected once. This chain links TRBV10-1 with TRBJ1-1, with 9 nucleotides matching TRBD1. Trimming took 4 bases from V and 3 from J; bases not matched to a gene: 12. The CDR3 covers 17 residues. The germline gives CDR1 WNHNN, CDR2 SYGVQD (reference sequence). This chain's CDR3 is CASSGPRDRVFHTEAFF. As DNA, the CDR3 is TGCGCCAGCAGTGGTCCCCGGGACAGGGTATTCCACACTGAAGCTTTCTTT.

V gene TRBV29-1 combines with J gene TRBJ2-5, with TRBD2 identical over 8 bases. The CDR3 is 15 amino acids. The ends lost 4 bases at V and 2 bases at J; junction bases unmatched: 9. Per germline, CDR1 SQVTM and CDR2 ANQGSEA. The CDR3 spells CSVAGGSGEQETQYF. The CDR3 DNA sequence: TGCAGCGTTGCGGGAGGGAGCGGGGAACAAGAGACCCAGTACTTC.

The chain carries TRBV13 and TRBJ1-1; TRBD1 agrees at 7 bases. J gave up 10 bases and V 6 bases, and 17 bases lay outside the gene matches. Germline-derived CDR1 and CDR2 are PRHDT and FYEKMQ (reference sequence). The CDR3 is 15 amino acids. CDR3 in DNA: TGTGCCAGCAGATCCCCTGACAGGGCTAAGCAGGGAGCTTTCTTT. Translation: CASRSPDRAKQGAFF.